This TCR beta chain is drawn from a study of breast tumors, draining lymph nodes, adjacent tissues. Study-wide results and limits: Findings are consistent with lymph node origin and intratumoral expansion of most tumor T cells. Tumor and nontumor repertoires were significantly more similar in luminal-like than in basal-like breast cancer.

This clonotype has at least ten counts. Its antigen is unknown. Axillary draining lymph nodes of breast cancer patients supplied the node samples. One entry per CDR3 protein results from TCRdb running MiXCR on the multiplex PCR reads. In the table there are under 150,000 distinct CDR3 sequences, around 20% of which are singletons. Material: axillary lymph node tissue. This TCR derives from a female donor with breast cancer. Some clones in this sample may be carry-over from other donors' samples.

The CDR3 coding sequence is TGTGCCAGCAGTGAAGGGTCCATTCTCTCCTACGAGCAGTACTTC. It encodes CASSEGSILSYEQYF. This sequence joins TRBV2 and TRBJ2-7; no clear D gene. The germline gives CDR1 SNHLY, CDR2 FYNNEI. The CDR3 has 15 residues. Trimming took off 1 base at V and 0 bases at J, with 10 bases between the two ends.